This TCR beta chain was recorded in a study of regulatory T cells in long-lasting Graves disease. Study in general: Persistence in Graves' disease required over 5 years of antithyroid drugs plus positive TSH receptor antibodies. Study outcomes and limitations: Patients with persistent disease showed a bias toward TRBV28, TRBJ1-2 and TRBJ2-5.

Noted time point: persistent/refractory GD, antithyroid drugs over 5 years with positive TRAb. TCR sequences were obtained from RNA taken from PBMCs. Approximately 9-milliliter peripheral blood samples went into EDTA tubes. Arm-PCR of CDR3 regions with iRepertoire HTBI primers generated TCR beta libraries. TCRdb analysed the multiplex PCR reads with MiXCR anew, one entry per CDR3 protein. The sample has about half a million distinct CDR3 sequences, around a fifth seen once. On this clonotype: Antigen specificity is unknown.

This CDR3 comprises 15 residues. Germline CDR1 and CDR2: LNHDA and SQIVND (reference sequence). J lost 4 bases, V lost 9 bases, and 11 bases had no gene match. The sequence was obtained from a female donor with Graves disease. The source material was peripheral blood mononuclear cells (PBMCs), sampled when the disease was refractory, from a patient treated with antithyroid drugs. The rearrangement joins TRBV19 to TRBJ2-2; 7 nucleotides line up with TRBD1. CDR3 region: CASVRRQGGTGELFF. CDR3 sequence (DNA): TGTGCCAGCGTTCGGAGACAGGGCGGCACCGGGGAGCTGTTTTTT.